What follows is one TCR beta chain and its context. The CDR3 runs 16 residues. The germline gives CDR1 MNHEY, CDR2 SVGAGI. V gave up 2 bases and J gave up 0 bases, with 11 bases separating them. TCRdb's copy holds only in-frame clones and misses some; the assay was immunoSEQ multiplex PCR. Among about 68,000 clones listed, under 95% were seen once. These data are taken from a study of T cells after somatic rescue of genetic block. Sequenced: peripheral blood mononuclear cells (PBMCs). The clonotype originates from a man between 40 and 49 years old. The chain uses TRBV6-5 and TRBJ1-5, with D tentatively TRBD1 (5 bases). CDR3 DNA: TGTGCCAGCAGTTACGGCAGGGTGTCTAGCAATCAGCCCCAGCATTTT. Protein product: CASSYGRVSSNQPQHF.